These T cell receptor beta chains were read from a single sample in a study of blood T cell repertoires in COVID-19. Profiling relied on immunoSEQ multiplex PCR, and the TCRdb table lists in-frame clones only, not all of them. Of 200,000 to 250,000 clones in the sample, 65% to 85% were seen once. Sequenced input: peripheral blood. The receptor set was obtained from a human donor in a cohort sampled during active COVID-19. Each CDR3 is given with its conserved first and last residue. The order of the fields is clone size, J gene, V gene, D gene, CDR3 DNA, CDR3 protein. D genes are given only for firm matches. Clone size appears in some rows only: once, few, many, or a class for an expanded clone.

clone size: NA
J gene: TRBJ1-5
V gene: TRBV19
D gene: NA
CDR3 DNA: TGTGCCAGTACCGTTGCGGGGTATAATCAGCCCCAGCATTTT
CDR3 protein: CASTVAGYNQPQHF

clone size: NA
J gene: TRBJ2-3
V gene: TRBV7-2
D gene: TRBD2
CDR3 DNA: TGTGCCAGCAGTCCGGGACTACACAGCGATACGCAGTATTTT
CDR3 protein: CASSPGLHSDTQYF

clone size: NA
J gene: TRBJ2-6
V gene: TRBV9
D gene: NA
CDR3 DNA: TGTGCCAGCAGCGTAATCAGCTCTGGGGCCAACGTCCTGACTTTC
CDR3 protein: CASSVISSGANVLTF

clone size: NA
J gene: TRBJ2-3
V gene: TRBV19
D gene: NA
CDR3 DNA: TGTGCCAGTTCCTCCGTGGGCCCTAGCACAGATACGCAGTATTTT
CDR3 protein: CASSSVGPSTDTQYF

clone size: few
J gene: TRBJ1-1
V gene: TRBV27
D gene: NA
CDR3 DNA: TGTGCCAGCGGTGTGGGTCAGGGCTTCACTGAAGCTTTCTTT
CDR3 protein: CASGVGQGFTEAFF

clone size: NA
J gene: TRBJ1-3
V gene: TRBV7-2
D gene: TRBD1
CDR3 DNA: TGTGCCAGCAGCTTTGGGACAGGCCTTGGTCGCTCTGGAAACACCATATATTTT
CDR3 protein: CASSFGTGLGRSGNTIYF

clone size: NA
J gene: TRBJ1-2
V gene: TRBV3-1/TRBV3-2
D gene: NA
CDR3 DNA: TGTGCCAGCAGCCCACGGACAGTGAAGAACTATGGCTACACCTTC
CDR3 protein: CASSPRTVKNYGYTF

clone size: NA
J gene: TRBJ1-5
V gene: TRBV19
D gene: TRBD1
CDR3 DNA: TGTGCCAGTAGTATAGTCCGGACAGGGCGGGGGAATAGCAATCAGCCCCAGCATTTT
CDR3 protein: CASSIVRTGRGNSNQPQHF

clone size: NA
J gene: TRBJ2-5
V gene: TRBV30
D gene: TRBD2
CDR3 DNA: TGTGCCCAGCGGACTAGCGGGGGGGGGTTCCAGTACTTC
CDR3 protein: CAQRTSGGGFQYF

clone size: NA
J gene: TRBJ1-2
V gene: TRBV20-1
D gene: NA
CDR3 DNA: TGCAGTGGAAGGGGACTCCAGGGCTACACCTTC
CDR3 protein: CSGRGLQGYTF

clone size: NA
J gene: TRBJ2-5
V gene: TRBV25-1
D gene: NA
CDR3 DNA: TGTGCCAGCAGTGAAAAGGGGGGGACGCAAGAGACCCAGTACTTC
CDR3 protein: CASSEKGGTQETQYF

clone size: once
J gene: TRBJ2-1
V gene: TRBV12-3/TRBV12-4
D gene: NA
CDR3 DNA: TGTGCCAGCAGTTCTGTCGGACTATCTATCCAGTTCTTC
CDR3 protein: CASSSVGLSIQFF

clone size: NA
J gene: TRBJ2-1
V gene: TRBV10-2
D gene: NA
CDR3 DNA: TGCGCCAGCAGTGAGTCGACGGGGAGGCGGGCGGCGTACAATGAGCAGTTCTTC
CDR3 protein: CASSESTGRRAAYNEQFF

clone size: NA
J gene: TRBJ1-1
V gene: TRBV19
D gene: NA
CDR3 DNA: TGTGCCAGTATTCCTCACAGGGAGAACACTGAAGCTTTCTTT
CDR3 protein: CASIPHRENTEAFF

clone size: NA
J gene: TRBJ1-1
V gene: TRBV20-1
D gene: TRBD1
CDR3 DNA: TGCGGTAATAGGGGGCTAAATGAAGCTTTCTTT
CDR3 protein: CGNRGLNEAFF

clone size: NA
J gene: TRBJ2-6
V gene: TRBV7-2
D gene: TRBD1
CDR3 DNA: TGTGCCAGCAGGTTGGGCGGACAGGGAAGGGGCTCTGGGGCCAACGTCCTGACTTTC
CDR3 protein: CASRLGGQGRGSGANVLTF

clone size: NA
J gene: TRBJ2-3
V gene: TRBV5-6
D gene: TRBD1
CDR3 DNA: TGTGCCAGCAGCTCTCGGACAGGACCGGATACGCAGTATTTT
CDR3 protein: CASSSRTGPDTQYF

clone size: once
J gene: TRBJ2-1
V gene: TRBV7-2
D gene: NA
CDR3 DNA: TGTGCCAGCAGCTTGGAGGCGACCTCGTACAATGAGCAGTTCTTC
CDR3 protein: CASSLEATSYNEQFF

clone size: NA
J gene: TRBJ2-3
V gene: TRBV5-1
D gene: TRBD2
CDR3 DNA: TGCGCCAGCAGCTTGGGGGGGACTAGCGGGAGTTCAGATACGCAGTATTTT
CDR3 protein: CASSLGGTSGSSDTQYF

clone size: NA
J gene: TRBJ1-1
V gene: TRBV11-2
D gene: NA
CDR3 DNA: TGTGCCAGCAGCGCACGGTCCGGGGGGTCCACTGAAGCTTTCTTT
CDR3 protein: CASSARSGGSTEAFF

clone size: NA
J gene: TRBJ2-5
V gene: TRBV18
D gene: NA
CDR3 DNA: TGTGCCAGCTCACCCGGGTCAGAAGAGACCCAGTACTTC
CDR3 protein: CASSPGSEETQYF

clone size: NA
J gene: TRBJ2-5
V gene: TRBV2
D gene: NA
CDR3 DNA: TGTGCCAGCAGTGGGGTCCTGGGCGTTCGGGAGACCCAGTACTTC
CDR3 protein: CASSGVLGVRETQYF

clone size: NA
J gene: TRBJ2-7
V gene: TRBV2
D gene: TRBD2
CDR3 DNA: TGTGCCAGCAGTACAGCCAGCGGGGGATCCTACGAGCAGTACTTC
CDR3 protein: CASSTASGGSYEQYF

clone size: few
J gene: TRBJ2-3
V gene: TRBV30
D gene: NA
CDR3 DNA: TGTGCCTGGAGTAAATTGTATTGGTCGGGTAAGACAGATACGCAGTATTTT
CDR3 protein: CAWSKLYWSGKTDTQYF

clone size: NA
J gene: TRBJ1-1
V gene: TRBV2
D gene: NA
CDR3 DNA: TGTGCCAGCACTCGGGAGAACACTGAAGCTTTCTTT
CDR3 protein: CASTRENTEAFF

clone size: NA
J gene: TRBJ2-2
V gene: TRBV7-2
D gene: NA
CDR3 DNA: TGTGCCAGCAGCTTAATTGGTACAGGTCGGAACACCGGGGAGCTGTTTTTT
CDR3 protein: CASSLIGTGRNTGELFF

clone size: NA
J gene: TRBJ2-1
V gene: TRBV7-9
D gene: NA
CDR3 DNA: TGTGCCAGCAGCTTAGATCGAGACAGGTCGGATGAGCAGTTCTTC
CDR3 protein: CASSLDRDRSDEQFF

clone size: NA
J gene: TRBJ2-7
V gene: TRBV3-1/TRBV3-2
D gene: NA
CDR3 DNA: TGTGCCAGCAGCCAAGAGGCCCCCCCCTACGAGCAGTACTTC
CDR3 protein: CASSQEAPPYEQYF